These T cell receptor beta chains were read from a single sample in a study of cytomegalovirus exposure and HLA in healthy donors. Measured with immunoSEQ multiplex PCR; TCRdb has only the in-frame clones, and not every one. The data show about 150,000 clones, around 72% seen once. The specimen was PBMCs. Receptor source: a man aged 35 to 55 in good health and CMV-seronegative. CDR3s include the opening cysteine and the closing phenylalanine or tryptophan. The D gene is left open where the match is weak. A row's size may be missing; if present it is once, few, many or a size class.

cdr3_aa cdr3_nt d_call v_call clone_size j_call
CAWSVHGGANEQFF TGTGCCTGGAGTGTACACGGCGGGGCGAATGAGCAGTTCTTC - TRBV30 - TRBJ2-1
CASTGKEGSYEQYF TGCGCCAGCACGGGCAAGGAGGGATCCTACGAGCAGTACTTC - TRBV5-1 - TRBJ2-7
CASSPDLDSGDGYTF TGTGCCAGCAGCCCGGATTTGGACAGTGGCGATGGCTACACCTTC - TRBV7-8 once TRBJ1-2
CASSSPGLSNEKLFF TGTGCCAGCAGCTCCCCGGGACTAAGTAATGAAAAACTGTTTTTT - TRBV7-9 - TRBJ1-4
CASRGDGYSNQPQHF TGTGCCAGCAGAGGAGACGGCTATAGCAATCAGCCCCAGCATTTT - TRBV27 - TRBJ1-5
CASSRMPGQGNNQPQHF TGTGCCAGCAGCCGGATGCCGGGACAGGGGAATAATCAGCCCCAGCATTTT TRBD1 TRBV7-9 - TRBJ1-5
CASSSPPLRRFFINEKLFF TGTGCCAGCAGCTCGCCCCCCCTCCGGCGGTTCTTCATAAATGAAAAACTGTTTTTT - TRBV5-6 - TRBJ1-4
CASSSGLAGFGGEQFF TGCGCCAGCAGCTCGGGACTAGCGGGATTCGGGGGTGAGCAGTTCTTC TRBD2 TRBV5-1 - TRBJ2-1
CASRDTSGGGETQYF TGCGCCAGCAGGGACACTAGCGGGGGCGGGGAGACCCAGTACTTC TRBD2 TRBV5-1 - TRBJ2-5
CASSVSAGFDNEQFF TGTGCCAGCAGTGTCTCGGCAGGGTTTGACAATGAGCAGTTCTTC - TRBV28 - TRBJ2-1
CASSAGLAGADTQYF TGTGCCAGCAGCGCAGGACTAGCGGGAGCAGATACGCAGTATTTT TRBD2 TRBV2 - TRBJ2-3
CASSRPTSGVDEQYF TGCGCCAGCAGCAGGCCTACTAGCGGGGTCGACGAGCAGTACTTC TRBD2 TRBV5-1 - TRBJ2-7
CAISGQEVYGYTF TGTGCCATCAGTGGACAGGAGGTCTATGGCTACACCTTC - TRBV10-3 once TRBJ1-2
CASGPVGRYEQYF TGTGCCAGCGGCCCTGTTGGCCGTTACGAGCAGTACTTC - TRBV6-5 - TRBJ2-7
CASSLRDSAYEQYF TGCGCCAGCAGCCTCCGGGACTCCGCCTACGAGCAGTACTTC - TRBV4-1 - TRBJ2-7
CASSPSGAYNEQFF TGTGCCAGCAGCCCTAGCGGGGCTTACAATGAGCAGTTCTTC TRBD2 TRBV7-2 - TRBJ2-1
CASSLLGGEQYF TGTGCCAGCAGTTTATTGGGGGGCGAGCAGTACTTC - TRBV27 - TRBJ2-7
CARSYDRASNEKLFF TGTGCCAGAAGCTATGACAGGGCGTCTAATGAAAAACTGTTTTTT TRBD1 TRBV5-3 once TRBJ1-4
CASSVEASGASTDTQYF TGTGCCAGCAGCGTAGAGGCTAGCGGGGCTAGCACAGATACGCAGTATTTT TRBD2 TRBV9 - TRBJ2-3
CASRPGQGNTEAFF TGTGCCAGCAGGCCGGGACAGGGAAACACTGAAGCTTTCTTT TRBD1 TRBV6-5 once TRBJ1-1
CASSLAVTGELFF TGTGCCAGCAGCTTAGCGGTCACCGGGGAGCTGTTTTTT - TRBV11-3 - TRBJ2-2
CASSLDDWGGAGQPQHF TGTGCCAGCAGCTTAGACGATTGGGGGGGGGCAGGTCAGCCCCAGCATTTT - TRBV11-2 - TRBJ1-5
CASTPDRVGAGELFF TGTGCCAGTACCCCGGACAGGGTGGGGGCCGGGGAGCTGTTTTTT TRBD1 TRBV19 few TRBJ2-2
CASSLTSGTYEQYF TGTGCCAGCAGCCTGACGAGCGGAACCTACGAGCAGTACTTC - TRBV9 - TRBJ2-7
CASSPRQGNTEAFF TGTGCCAGCAGCCCAAGGCAGGGGAACACTGAAGCTTTCTTT - TRBV11-1 - TRBJ1-1
CAISGTGAYEQYF TGTGCCATCAGTGGGACAGGGGCATACGAGCAGTACTTC TRBD1 TRBV10-3 - TRBJ2-7
CASSHRQVGYEQYF TGTGCCAGCAGTCATCGGCAGGTCGGCTACGAGCAGTACTTC - TRBV6-1 - TRBJ2-7
CASSPGTGNYGYTF TGTGCCAGCAGCCCGGGGACAGGGAACTATGGCTACACCTTC TRBD1 TRBV16 - TRBJ1-2
CASSPRGRRGGEILTEAFF TGCGCCAGCAGCCCAAGAGGGAGACGGGGGGGCGAAATCTTAACTGAAGCTTTCTTT - TRBV4-1 - TRBJ1-1
CASSLGWAREQYF TGTGCCAGCAGCTTGGGCTGGGCCCGCGAGCAGTACTTC - TRBV7-9 - TRBJ2-7
CASSLVASGHEQFF TGTGCCAGCAGCTTAGTGGCTAGCGGACATGAGCAGTTCTTC TRBD2 TRBV11-2 few TRBJ2-1
CASSLDTGSGNTIYF TGTGCCAGCAGCTTAGATACCGGCTCTGGAAACACCATATATTTT - TRBV7-2 - TRBJ1-3
CASSQPGQGFGNEQFF TGTGCCAGCAGTCAACCGGGACAGGGGTTCGGGAATGAGCAGTTCTTC TRBD1 TRBV5-4 few TRBJ2-1
CASKGVKNIQYF TGTGCCAGCAAGGGAGTAAAAAACATTCAGTACTTC - TRBV2 - TRBJ2-4
CASSEGVAGGLYEQYF TGTGCCAGCAGTGAAGGAGTAGCGGGGGGGCTGTACGAGCAGTACTTC TRBD2 TRBV2 - TRBJ2-7
CASSPSAGGGTDTQYF TGTGCCAGCAGCCCAAGTGCGGGGGGGGGCACAGATACGCAGTATTTT TRBD2 TRBV9 few TRBJ2-3
CAWSDLSSGGEAFF TGTGCCTGGAGTGACCTTTCGAGTGGTGGTGAAGCTTTCTTT - TRBV30 few TRBJ1-1
CASSWGSGPYGYTF TGTGCCAGCAGCTGGGGCAGCGGGCCCTATGGCTACACCTTC - TRBV7-2 few TRBJ1-2
CATSRGTGTRRNQPQNF TGTGCCACCAGCAGAGGGACAGGGACGAGACGCAATCAGCCCCAGAATTTT TRBD1 TRBV15 - TRBJ1-5
CASSYGGQDSYEQYF TGTGCCAGCAGTTACGGGGGACAGGATTCCTACGAGCAGTACTTC TRBD1 TRBV6-6 once TRBJ2-7
CASSGAGGYNEQFF TGTGCCAGCAGTGGAGCGGGGGGGTACAATGAGCAGTTCTTC TRBD2 TRBV2 - TRBJ2-1
CAWSARLAPPVNNEQFF TGTGCCTGGAGCGCGAGACTAGCCCCCCCCGTTAACAATGAGCAGTTCTTC TRBD2 TRBV30 - TRBJ2-1
CASSFRTGSDEQYF TGCGCCAGCAGCTTTAGGACAGGGAGTGACGAGCAGTACTTC TRBD1 TRBV5-1 - TRBJ2-7
CASSLEASGRALSTDTQYF TGCGCCAGCAGCTTGGAGGCTAGCGGGAGGGCCCTTAGCACAGATACGCAGTATTTT TRBD2 TRBV5-1 - TRBJ2-3
CASSLTLPGVHTGELFF TGTGCCAGCAGCTTAACGTTACCAGGGGTCCACACCGGGGAGCTGTTTTTT - TRBV7-3 - TRBJ2-2